This entry lists 23 T cell receptor beta chains sequenced from one sample in a study of CD8 T cells in Susac syndrome. RNA amounts of roughly 0.45 to 1 ug underwent reverse transcription with random hexamers. A single record per CDR3 protein comes from TCRdb applying MiXCR to the immunoSEQ multiplex PCR reads. This sample has around 280,000 distinct CDR3 sequences, with about 90% found just once. The sample was CD4+ T cells from PBMCs. The origin of the receptors is a human donor with multiple sclerosis.

The chain carries TRBV30 and TRBJ1-2; the D gene is possibly TRBD1 (5 bases). CDR1 and CDR2 from the germline V gene are GTSNPN and SVGIG (reference sequence). V lost 0 bases to trimming and J lost 13 bases, with 12 bases between them. CDR3 length: 11 amino acids. The DNA for the CDR3 is TGTGCCTGGAGTGTGGGGGTCTATTGCACCTTC. Protein sequence: CAWSVGVYCTF.

V is TRBV7-2 and J is TRBJ2-1, with D tentatively TRBD2 (5 bases). Between the trimmed V and J ends, which lost 4 bases and 4 bases, there was a span of 17 bases. Germline V CDR1 and CDR2: SGHTA, FQGNSA. CDR3 length equals 16 residues. The CDR3 is CASSSQTLVKYNEQFF. The CDR3 DNA is TGTGCCAGCAGCTCACAGACACTAGTGAAATACAATGAGCAGTTCTTC. Drawing the rest from reference TRBV7-2 and TRBJ2-1, the complete variable domain is GAGVSQSPSNKVTEKGKDVELRCDPISGHTALYWYRQSLGQGLEFLIYFQGNSAPDKSGLPSDRFSAERTGGSVSTLTIQRTQQEDSAVYLCASSSQTLVKYNEQFFGPGTRLTVL.

This clonotype was counted a single time. The J gene is TRBJ1-1, the V gene TRBV11-1; D remains unclear. V gave up 3 bases and J gave up 0 bases, with 5 bases separating them. Per the germline V gene, CDR1 is SGHAT and CDR2 is FQDESV (reference sequence). This CDR3 has 13 residues. CDR3 nucleotides: TGTGCCAGCAGCTTTGAGTTGAACACTGAAGCTTTCTTT. Protein product: CASSFELNTEAFF.

The CDR3 bases are TGTGCCAGCAGCGGACGACAGTACACTGAAGCTTTCTTT. As protein: CASSGRQYTEAFF. V is TRBV7-8 and J is TRBJ1-1; maybe TRBD1 (5 bases). The V and J ends lost 5 bases and 3 bases respectively, with 10 bases between them. Germline CDR1 and CDR2: SGHVS and FQNEAQ. The CDR3 extends over 13 amino acids.

This clonotype appeared once. The chain recombines TRBV7-9 with TRBJ1-1; D gene ambiguous. With 2 bases removed from V and 1 base from J, the gap between germline ends came to 11 bases. Germline-derived CDR1 and CDR2 are SEHNR and FQNEAQ (reference sequence). The CDR3 is made up of 15 amino acids. CDR3 sequence (DNA): TGTGCCAGCAGCTTAATGGAGGTCAGGAACACTGAAGCTTTCTTT. This gives the protein CASSLMEVRNTEAFF.

DNA for the CDR3: TGCAGTGCTAGAGACCTGGGGCTAGCGGGAGGCACAGATACGCAGTATTTT. This codes for CSARDLGLAGGTDTQYF. The rearrangement joins TRBV20-1 to TRBJ2-3, with 10 bases matching TRBD2. There are 17 residues in the CDR3. Germline CDR1 and CDR2: DFQATT and SNEGSKA (reference sequence). Germline trimming cut 0 bases from V and 1 base from J; bases unmatched to any gene: 7.

V is TRBV20-1 and J is TRBJ2-4, with D possibly being TRBD2 (6 bases). Germline CDR1 is DFQATT and CDR2 is SNEGSKA (reference sequence). This CDR3 is 17 amino acids long. The V end was cut by 3 bases, the J end by 2 bases, with 20 bases between. DNA for the CDR3: TGCAGTGCTAGTAAGGCTAGCGCCCTAGGGACCAAAAACATTCAGTACTTC. This codes for CSASKASALGTKNIQYF.

This chain links TRBV25-1 with TRBJ2-1; D ambiguous. This CDR3 region has 13 residues. Germline CDR1 MGHDK, CDR2 SYGVNS. Trimming stripped 5 bases from V and 6 bases from J, with 11 bases between. CDR3: CASSTIVGNEQFF. CDR3 sequence (DNA): TGTGCCAGCAGTACCATAGTAGGCAATGAGCAGTTCTTC.

The chain carries TRBV19 and TRBJ2-7; 11 bases line up with TRBD1. The CDR3 consists of 13 residues. The V and J ends lost 6 bases and 5 bases, in that order; junction bases with no gene match: 3. Germline V CDR1 and CDR2: LNHDA, SQIVND (reference sequence). The CDR3 sequence is CASRDRGQNEQYF. As DNA, the CDR3 is TGTGCCAGTAGGGACAGGGGGCAGAACGAGCAGTACTTC.

This chain uses TRBV7-9 with TRBJ2-7, with D possibly being TRBD1 (5 bases). V was cut by 2 bases and J by 1 base, with 21 bases left in between. CDR3 length: 18 residues. Germline-derived CDR1 and CDR2 are SEHNR and FQNEAQ (reference sequence). CDR3 DNA: TGTGCCAGCAGCTTAATGAGATACAGGTCCCAGTCGTCCTACGAGCAGTACTTC. Its protein product is CASSLMRYRSQSSYEQYF.

The chain joins TRBV4-3 to TRBJ2-3; 10 bases map to TRBD1. Germline CDR1 is LGHNA and CDR2 is YSLEER. This CDR3 spans 17 amino acids. The trim removed 0 bases at V and 0 bases at J, leaving 3 bases unmatched. The CDR3 is CASSQDRQGASTDTQYF. CDR3 nucleotide sequence: TGCGCCAGCAGCCAAGATAGACAGGGGGCTAGCACAGATACGCAGTATTTT.

The chain carries TRBV7-2 and TRBJ2-7, with D uncertain. The CDR3 sequence is 14 residues long. The V end lost 4 bases, the J end lost 7 bases, and 17 bases lay between the germline ends. CDR1 is SGHTA and CDR2 is FQGNSA in the germline V gene. The CDR3 protein is CASSSDRVLHEQYF. CDR3 DNA: TGTGCCAGCAGCTCCGATCGAGTGCTCCATGAGCAGTACTTC.

The genes are TRBV6-1 and TRBJ2-6; possibly TRBD2 for D (6 bases). CDR3 length: 14 amino acids. The germline gives CDR1 MNHNS, CDR2 SASEGT. V lost 8 bases and J lost 4, with 12 bases in between. CDR3 bases: TGTGCCAGCGGAGGGGTGTCAGGGGCCAACGTCCTGACTTTC. As protein: CASGGVSGANVLTF.

The rearrangement links TRBV29-1 to TRBJ1-6; D might be TRBD1 (5 bases). Germline V gives CDR1 SQVTM, CDR2 ANQGSEA. Trimming shortened V by 4 bases and J by 8 bases, and 12 bases separated the two germline ends. This CDR3 has 13 residues. Written as DNA, the CDR3 is TGCAGCGTTGGGGGGGAGGGCGATTCACCCCTCCACTTT. This gives the protein CSVGGEGDSPLHF.

The chain combines TRBV7-2 with TRBJ2-1, with D uncertain. The germline gives CDR1 SGHTA, CDR2 FQGNSA. The CDR3 has 13 residues. V was cut by 2 bases and J by 6 bases, with 8 bases left in between. The CDR3 DNA sequence: TGTGCCAGCAGCTTAAACCCATTCAATGAGCAGTTCTTC. This encodes CASSLNPFNEQFF.

Only a few counts were recorded for this clonotype. The chain has TRBV20-1 and TRBJ2-7; D is undetermined. This CDR3 comprises 11 residues. V was shortened by 3 bases and J by 9 bases, with 12 bases between the two germline ends. The germline V gene has CDR1 DFQATT and CDR2 SNEGSKA (reference sequence). CDR3 in amino acids: CSASVVGGQYF. The CDR3 DNA follows: TGCAGTGCTAGCGTCGTAGGTGGGCAGTACTTC.

The V and J genes are TRBV7-9 and TRBJ2-3, with 8 bases identical to TRBD1. With 3 bases clipped from V and 4 bases from J, the junction kept 9 bases outside the gene matches. CDR3 length equals 16 residues. Looked up from germline, CDR1 is SEHNR and CDR2 is FQNEAQ (reference sequence). The CDR3 protein is CASSFFTTGDPDTQYF. CDR3 nucleotides: TGTGCCAGCAGCTTTTTTACGACAGGGGACCCAGATACGCAGTATTTT. The full variable domain, with the rest looked up from reference TRBV7-9 and TRBJ2-3, is DTGVSQNPRHKITKRGQNVTFRCDPISEHNRLYWYRQTLGQGPEFLTYFQNEAQLEKSRLLSDRFSAERPKGSFSTLEIQRTEQGDSAMYLCASSFFTTGDPDTQYFGPGTRLTVL.

This chain uses TRBV20-1 with TRBJ1-1; TRBD1 might be the D (6 bases). The CDR3 spans 15 residues. The V gene lost 4 bases and the J gene lost 3 bases, with 18 bases spanning the gap. Germline V lookup: CDR1 DFQATT, CDR2 SNEGSKA (reference sequence). For the CDR3, the DNA is TGCAGTGCTACCTCCCCGGGGGCGGGGGACACTGAAGCTTTCTTT. This codes for CSATSPGAGDTEAFF.

This clonotype was seen more than once but under ten times. The chain is built from TRBV19 and TRBJ2-7, with D possibly being TRBD2 (6 bases). Trimming removed 4 bases from V and 4 bases from J, with 11 bases in between. CDR3 length equals 13 residues. CDR1 LNHDA and CDR2 SQIVND come from the germline V gene (reference sequence). The CDR3 coding sequence is TGTGCCAGTAGTACAGGGACTGTTTACGAGCAGTACTTC. This translates into CASSTGTVYEQYF.

V and J are TRBV2 and TRBJ2-7, with D perhaps TRBD1 or TRBD2 (5 bases each). The germline V gene encodes CDR1 SNHLY and CDR2 FYNNEI. V lost 8 bases and J 7 bases, leaving 21 bases between the germline ends. The CDR3 is 14 amino acids. This CDR3 is CASYGTRSGPEQYF. The DNA for the CDR3 is TGTGCCAGCTATGGGACCCGGTCGGGGCCGGAGCAGTACTTC.

The rearrangement links TRBV4-3 to TRBJ2-1; 8 nucleotides match TRBD2. With 0 bases clipped from V and 3 bases from J, the junction kept 1 base outside the gene matches. Germline-derived CDR1 and CDR2 are LGHNA and YSLEER. CDR3 size: 15 residues. DNA of the CDR3: TGCGCCAGCAGCCAAGATGGGACTAGCTACAATGAGCAGTTCTTC. Amino acids: CASSQDGTSYNEQFF.

This clonotype appeared a few times. The gene calls are TRBV25-1 and TRBJ2-7; D gene unclear. This CDR3 region has 14 residues. Germline V gene data show CDR1 as MGHDK and CDR2 as SYGVNS. V lost 4 bases, J lost 7 bases, and 17 bases lay in between. The CDR3 nucleotides are TGTGCCAGCAGTGGTTTCAGACGGGCTGAAGAGCAGTACTTC. It encodes CASSGFRRAEEQYF.

The rearrangement uses TRBV29-1 and TRBJ2-3; D is possibly TRBD1 (6 bases). The germline V and J ends were trimmed by 6 bases and 2 bases, with 15 bases remaining between them. This CDR3 is 14 amino acids long. The germline gives CDR1 SQVTM, CDR2 ANQGSEA. CDR3: CSVDRDISTDTQYF. The CDR3 region has the DNA TGCAGCGTCGATCGGGACATATCCACAGATACGCAGTATTTT.